One and the same sample provided the 4 T cell receptor beta chains below, sequenced in a study of shared clonotypes between healthy human individuals. Repertoires were generated with immunoSEQ multiplex PCR, while TCRdb's copy carries only in-frame clones and drops some. The table shows about 470,000 clones, with 70% to 80% occurring only once. Sequenced: PBMCs. These receptors all come from a woman aged 40-49 years in good health. Some clones in this sample may be carry-over from other donors' samples.

This clone has more than one count but fewer than ten. The same CDR3 can be traced to other DNA sequences in this sample. The chain uses TRBV7-6 and TRBJ2-2; D gene ambiguous. V gave up 1 base and J gave up 5 bases, with 8 bases separating them. The CDR3 loop spans 14 amino acids. CDR1 and CDR2 (germline): SGHVS, FNYEAQ. This CDR3 reads CASSLGQRTGELFF. DNA of the CDR3: TGTGCCAGCAGCTTAGGGCAAAGGACCGGGGAGCTGTTTTTT.

This clone showed up many times. For the CDR3, the DNA is TGTGCCTGGAGTAGATTCGGTGGATTGCAGGGGAACACTGAAGCTTTCTTT. Protein product: CAWSRFGGLQGNTEAFF. The chain carries TRBV30 and TRBJ1-1; a possible D gene is TRBD1 (5 bases). V lost 2 bases, J lost 1 base, and 20 bases lay in between. The CDR3 consists of 17 residues. Per the germline V gene, CDR1 is GTSNPN and CDR2 is SVGIG (reference sequence).

The V gene is TRBV27, the J gene TRBJ2-7; D is unclear. CDR3 length equals 15 residues. The germline CDR1 and CDR2 sequences are MNHEY and SMNVEV (reference sequence). Trimming stripped 4 bases from V and 2 bases from J, with 15 bases between. CDR3 sequence reads: CASSWTGSPTYEQYF. The CDR3 bases are TGTGCCAGCAGTTGGACCGGGTCTCCAACCTACGAGCAGTACTTC.

The chain recombines TRBV5-1 with TRBJ2-2, with TRBD1 matching 7 bases. The CDR3 is made up of 18 amino acids. Germline V gene data show CDR1 as SGHRS and CDR2 as YFSETQ. J lost 4 bases, V lost 4 bases, and 16 bases had no gene match. CDR3 region: CASSRTLGQWTTTGELFF. For the CDR3, the DNA is TGCGCCAGCAGCAGAACCCTGGGACAGTGGACAACCACCGGGGAGCTGTTTTTT.